One sample yielded the 17 T cell receptor beta chains listed below, sequenced in a study of T cells in women clearing cervical HPV infection. Data came from immunoSEQ multiplex PCR; TCRdb stores just in-frame clones and leaves some out. The table lists nearly 20,000 clones, with around 3.3% in the top ten. Source material: blood buffy coat. The receptors shown here come from a woman between 18 and 69 years old with a cervical HPV16 infection that either progressed to CIN3+ or cleared (not recorded which).

About this clone: The CDR3 goes on 3 residues after the read ends, and that part is filled in from the germline J gene. J is TRBJ2-4 and V is TRBV7-9; 7 positions agree with TRBD2. CDR3 length: 15 amino acids. V shed 2 bases and J 3 bases; nucleotides not matched to a gene: 4. Germline V gene data show CDR1 as SEHNR and CDR2 as FQNEAQ (reference sequence). CDR3 protein: CASSLIGGDKNIQYF. The sequenced CDR3 bases are TGTGCCAGCAGCTTAATTGGGGGGGACAAAAACATT.

CDR3 DNA, as far as it was read: TGCGCCAGCAGCTTTTACTCTGTAGATACG. Translated: CASSFYSVDT. The complete CDR3 protein is CASSFYSVDTQYF. The rearrangement uses TRBV5-1 and TRBJ2-3; D unclear. From the germline J gene comes the end of the CDR3, since the read stops 3 residues before it. Trimming took 2 bases from V and 5 from J, leaving 9 bases between them. This CDR3 contains 13 residues. Germline CDR1 SGHRS, CDR2 YFSETQ.

Note on this clone: The read stops 3 residues short of the end of the CDR3; the missing end is completed from the germline J gene. The chain combines TRBV28 with TRBJ2-1, with 8 bases lining up with TRBD2. The germline V gene has CDR1 MDHEN and CDR2 SYDVKM. This CDR3 comprises 18 residues. V shed 5 bases and J 5 bases; nucleotides not matched to a gene: 17. CDR3 amino acids: CASSGLGARAGGHNEQFF. Partial CDR3 DNA: TGTGCCAGCAGTGGACTTGGGGCACGGGCGGGGGGCCACAATGAG.

For this clone: The sequence runs out 3 residues before the end of the CDR3; the remainder is reconstructed from the germline J gene. The chain employs TRBV20-1 and TRBJ1-4; D is perhaps TRBD1 (6 bases). The germline CDR1 and CDR2 sequences are DFQATT and SNEGSKA (reference sequence). The CDR3 extends over 14 amino acids. Trimming removed 5 bases at V and 2 bases at J, with 12 bases between. The sequenced CDR3 bases are TGCAGTGCTCAGGGGTCCGGGACTAATGAAAAA. Translating it yields CSAQGSGTNEK. In full, the CDR3 reads CSAQGSGTNEKLFF.

Worth noting for this clone: Mismatch with germline at one junction end may stem from a read error. The CDR3 end lies 3 residues beyond the end of the read and is filled in from the germline J gene. This chain connects TRBV10-3 to TRBJ2-7; 12 nucleotides agree with TRBD2. Germline V gene data show CDR1 as ENHRY and CDR2 as SYGVKD. The CDR3 is 20 residues long. The part of the CDR3 DNA that was read is TGTGCCATCGGTGAGGTGCTAGGGACTAGCGGGCCCCGTTACGCCTACGAG. Protein sequence: CAIGEVLGTSGPRYAYE. The CDR3 reads in full as CAIGEVLGTSGPRYAYEQYF.

Incomplete CDR3 DNA: TGTGCCAGCAGCTGGGGACAGGGCTCCTACGAG. Amino acids: CASSWGQGSYE. The full CDR3 sequence reads CASSWGQGSYEQYF. The V and J genes are TRBV5-6 and TRBJ2-7; 9 bases line up with TRBD1. The observed sequence ends 3 residues before the CDR3 terminus, with the missing tail filled in from the germline J gene. The CDR3 contains 14 residues. V trimming: 3 bases; J trimming: 0 bases; junction bases outside the gene matches: 1. CDR1 SGHDT and CDR2 YYEEEE come from the germline V gene.

As to this clone: The CDR3 goes on 3 residues after the read ends, and that part is filled in from the germline J gene. The gene calls are TRBV13 and TRBJ2-1; 7 bases are shared with TRBD2. There are 16 residues in the CDR3. The trim removed 0 bases at V and 4 bases at J, leaving 6 bases unmatched. The germline V gene encodes CDR1 PRHDT and CDR2 FYEKMQ (reference sequence). CDR3 loop: CASSLGTSAQYNEQFF. The DNA read from the CDR3 is TGTGCCAGCAGCTTAGGTACTAGCGCGCAATACAATGAG.

Points on this clone: One junction end disagrees with the germline gene, perhaps due to a read error. The CDR3 end is not reached by the read, which stops 3 residues before it; the germline J gene fills it in. The chain is built from TRBV4-2 and TRBJ1-3; 8 bases align to TRBD1. CDR1 and CDR2 (germline): LGHNA, YNFKEQ. The CDR3 has 18 residues. CDR3 DNA (partial): TGCGCCAGCAGCCAAGATCGGGCCAGGACAGGGAGTTTGGACACC. Its protein is CASSQDRARTGSLDT. The entire CDR3 sequence reads CASSQDRARTGSLDTIYF.

Considering frequency, this clone is medium-sized. The read gets to within 3 residues of the CDR3 end, and the germline J gene fills in the rest. The chain recombines TRBV4-1 with TRBJ2-3, with D possibly matching TRBD2 (5 bases). V was cut by 5 bases and J by 2 bases, with 17 bases left in between. Per the germline V gene, CDR1 is MGHRA and CDR2 is YSYEKL. The CDR3 is made up of 16 amino acids. The CDR3 sequence: CASSYTATGYTDTQYF. CDR3 bases read: TGCGCCAGCAGCTATACAGCAACGGGGTACACAGATACG.

About this clone itself: The read terminates 3 residues ahead of where the CDR3 ends, so the germline J gene completes it. The rearrangement joins TRBV19 to TRBJ1-2; possibly TRBD1 for D (6 bases). V was trimmed by 1 base and J by 3 bases, leaving 21 bases between them. Germline V gene lookup returns CDR1 LNHDA and CDR2 SQIVND (reference sequence). The CDR3 loop spans 18 amino acids. The part of the CDR3 DNA that was read is TGTGCCAGTAGTATAGGAATATGGGGAACAGGGAAGCACTATGGC. This translates into CASSIGIWGTGKHYG. The whole CDR3 region reads CASSIGIWGTGKHYGYTF.

Frequency places this clone as medium-sized (0.01 to 0.1%). The observed sequence ends 3 residues before the CDR3 terminus, with the missing tail filled in from the germline J gene. The chain uses TRBV19 and TRBJ2-7; 7 nucleotides agree with TRBD1. There are 15 residues in the CDR3. Per germline, CDR1 LNHDA and CDR2 SQIVND (reference sequence). J gave up 1 base and V 5 bases, and 8 bases lay outside the gene matches. The part of the CDR3 DNA that was read is TGTGCCAGTAGTTATACAGGGGTAAAGTCCTACGAG. Its translation is CASSYTGVKSYE. The complete CDR3 reads CASSYTGVKSYEQYF.

For this clone: The read finishes 3 residues shy of the CDR3 end, and the germline J gene is used to complete it. J is TRBJ2-5 and V is TRBV7-9, with 7 nucleotides matching TRBD1. CDR1 is SEHNR, CDR2 FQNEAQ, per germline (reference sequence). The CDR3 is 15 residues long. V dropped 5 bases and J dropped 5; count of bases not matched to a gene: 11. The sequenced CDR3 bases are TGTGCCAGCAGCCCCAAAGACAGGGTTACTGAGACC. Translated: CASSPKDRVTET. The CDR3 in its entirety is CASSPKDRVTETQYF.

For this clone: The DNA ends 3 residues before the CDR3 does, and the rest of the CDR3 is filled in from the germline J gene. The J gene is TRBJ2-3, the V gene TRBV18, with no clear D. Germline V gene lookup returns CDR1 KGHSH and CDR2 LQKENI. Trimming took off 3 bases at V and 0 bases at J, with 13 bases between the two ends. The CDR3 extends over 16 amino acids. The CDR3 loop is CASSPPSQSSTDTQYF. The covered CDR3 bases are TGTGCCAGCTCACCTCCGTCCCAGTCTAGCACAGATACG.

Of note for this clone: Read coverage stops 3 residues before the CDR3 terminus; the germline J gene supplies the remainder. V and J are TRBV30 and TRBJ2-7; 7 nucleotides match TRBD2. Unmatched junction bases numbered 8, after V lost 3 bases and J lost 3 bases. This CDR3 is built from 14 residues. Looked up from germline, CDR1 is GTSNPN and CDR2 is SVGIG (reference sequence). The CDR3 sequence: CAWRRGGANYEQYF. CDR3 DNA (partial): TGTGCCTGGAGGAGGGGAGGGGCTAACTACGAG.

Concerning this clone itself: Sequencing ends 3 residues short of the CDR3 end; the germline J gene provides the rest. The chain recombines TRBV27 with TRBJ2-7, with 8 nucleotides matching TRBD1. Germline trimming cut 8 bases from V and 1 base from J; bases unmatched to any gene: 13. The CDR3 consists of 16 residues. The V gene's germline CDR1 is MNHEY and CDR2 SMNVEV (reference sequence). CDR3 protein: CASRNGRGPRSYEQYF. CDR3 DNA, as far as it was read: TGTGCCAGCCGTAACGGCAGGGGGCCTAGGTCCTACGAG.

In the case of this clone: Read sequence stops 3 residues before the CDR3 end, and the germline J gene provides the missing end. This sequence joins TRBV19 and TRBJ2-7; possibly TRBD1 or TRBD2 for D (7 bases each). This CDR3 contains 15 residues. V was clipped by 5 bases and J by 2 bases, with 16 bases between them. Per germline, CDR1 LNHDA and CDR2 SQIVND (reference sequence). CDR3 residues: CASSEQGRATYEQYF. Partial CDR3 DNA: TGTGCCAGTAGTGAACAGGGGAGGGCTACCTACGAG. Complete variable domain (other parts from reference TRBV19 and TRBJ2-7): DGGITQSPKYLFRKEGQNVTLSCEQNLNHDAMYWYRQDPGQGLRLIYYSQIVNDFQKGDIAEGYSVSREKKESFPLTVTSAQKNPTAFYLCASSEQGRATYEQYFGPGTRLTVT.

In regard to this clone: Read sequence stops 3 residues before the CDR3 end, and the germline J gene provides the missing end. V and J are TRBV6-1 and TRBJ1-6; D gene ambiguous. The germline V and J ends were trimmed by 2 bases and 9 bases, with 14 bases remaining between them. The CDR3 sequence is 15 residues long. Germline V CDR1 and CDR2: MNHNS, SASEGT. CDR3 loop: CASSEKLSLSSPLHF. The sequenced part of the CDR3 DNA is TGTGCCAGCAGTGAAAAACTGTCTTTGAGTTCACCC.